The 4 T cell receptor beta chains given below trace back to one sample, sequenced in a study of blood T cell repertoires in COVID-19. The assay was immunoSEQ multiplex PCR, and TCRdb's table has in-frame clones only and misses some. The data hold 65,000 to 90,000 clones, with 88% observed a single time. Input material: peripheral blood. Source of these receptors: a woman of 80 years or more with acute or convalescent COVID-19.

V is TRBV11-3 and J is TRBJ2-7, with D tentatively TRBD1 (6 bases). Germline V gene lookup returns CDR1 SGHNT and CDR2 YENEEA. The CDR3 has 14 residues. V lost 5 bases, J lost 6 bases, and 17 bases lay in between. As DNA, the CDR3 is TGTGCCAGCAGCCTCGGACAGCAAAGAGGCGAGCAGTACTTC. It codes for CASSLGQQRGEQYF.

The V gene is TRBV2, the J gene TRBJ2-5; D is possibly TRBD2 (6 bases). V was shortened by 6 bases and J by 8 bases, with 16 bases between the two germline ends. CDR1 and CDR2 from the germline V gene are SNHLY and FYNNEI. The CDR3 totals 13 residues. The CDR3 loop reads CASREGSGGTQYF. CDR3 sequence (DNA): TGTGCCAGCAGGGAGGGCTCTGGGGGAACCCAGTACTTC.

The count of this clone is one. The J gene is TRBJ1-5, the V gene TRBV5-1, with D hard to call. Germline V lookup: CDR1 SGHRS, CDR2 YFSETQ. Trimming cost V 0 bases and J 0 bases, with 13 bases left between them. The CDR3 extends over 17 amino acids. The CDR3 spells CASSLGPGLDSNQPQHF. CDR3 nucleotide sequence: TGCGCCAGCAGCTTGGGTCCGGGGTTGGATAGCAATCAGCCCCAGCATTTT.

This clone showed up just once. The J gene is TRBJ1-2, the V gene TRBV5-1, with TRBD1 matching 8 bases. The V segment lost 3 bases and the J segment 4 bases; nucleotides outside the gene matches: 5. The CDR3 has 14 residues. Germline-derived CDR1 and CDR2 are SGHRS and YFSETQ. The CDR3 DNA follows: TGCGCCAGCAGCTCACCAGGGGGCGGCTATGGCTACACCTTC. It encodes CASSSPGGGYGYTF.